Given below is one T cell receptor (beta chain) in context. The sample comes from a study of control samples from healthy donors and cancer patients. Looked up from germline, CDR1 is SGHRS and CDR2 is YFSETQ. This CDR3 spans 17 amino acids. V dropped 0 bases and J dropped 4 bases, with 20 bases sitting between them. Data came from immunoSEQ multiplex PCR; TCRdb stores just in-frame clones and leaves some out. The sample has 95,000 to 100,000 clones, about 89% seen once. The chain has TRBV5-1 and TRBJ2-7; possibly TRBD1 or TRBD2 for D (5 bases each). Input material: blood. The sequence derives from a man younger than 40 in good health. The DNA for the CDR3 is TGCGCCAGCAGCTTGGAGCCGGGACCGACACTACTTTACGAGCAGTACGTC. Translation gives CASSLEPGPTLLYEQYV.